The sequence of this TCR beta chain was determined in a study of blood T cell repertoires in COVID-19. Methods used by the authors: Reference gene primer amplification yielded estimated nucleated cell counts. Repertoires were generated with immunoSEQ multiplex PCR, while TCRdb's copy carries only in-frame clones and drops some. For V, J and clone size, that table is used; D and trimming come from the DNA. The table lists under 450,000 clones, roughly 90% of them singletons. Losses at the gene ends were 5 bases for V and 4 bases for J; bases not matched to a gene: 8. This CDR3 is built from 15 residues. From germline, CDR1 is MDHEN and CDR2 SYDVKM.

V is TRBV28 and J is TRBJ1-2, with 9 positions matching TRBD1. This clonotype was sampled from a woman in her twenties or thirties who had recovered from COVID-19. The specimen sequenced was PBMCs or T cells enriched from blood (not recorded which). CDR3 coding DNA: TGTGCCAGCAGTCCCGACAGGGGGAATAGCTATGGCTACACCTTC. It specifies CASSPDRGNSYGYTF.